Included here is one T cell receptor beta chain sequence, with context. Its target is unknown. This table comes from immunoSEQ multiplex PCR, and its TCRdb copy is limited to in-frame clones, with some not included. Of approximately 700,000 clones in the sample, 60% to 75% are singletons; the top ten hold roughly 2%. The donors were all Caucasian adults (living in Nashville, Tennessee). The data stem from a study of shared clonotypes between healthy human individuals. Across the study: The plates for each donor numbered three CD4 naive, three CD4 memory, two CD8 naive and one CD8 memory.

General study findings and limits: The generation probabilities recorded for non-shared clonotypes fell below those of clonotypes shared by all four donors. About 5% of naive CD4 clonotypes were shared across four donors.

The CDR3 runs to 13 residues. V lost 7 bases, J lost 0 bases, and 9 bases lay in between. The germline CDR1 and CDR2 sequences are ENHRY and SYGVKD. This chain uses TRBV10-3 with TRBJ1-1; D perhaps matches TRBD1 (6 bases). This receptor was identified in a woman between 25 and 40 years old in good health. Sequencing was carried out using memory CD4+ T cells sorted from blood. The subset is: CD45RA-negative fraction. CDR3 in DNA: TGTGCCATCATGGGACAAATGAACACTGAAGCTTTCTTT. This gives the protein CAIMGQMNTEAFF.